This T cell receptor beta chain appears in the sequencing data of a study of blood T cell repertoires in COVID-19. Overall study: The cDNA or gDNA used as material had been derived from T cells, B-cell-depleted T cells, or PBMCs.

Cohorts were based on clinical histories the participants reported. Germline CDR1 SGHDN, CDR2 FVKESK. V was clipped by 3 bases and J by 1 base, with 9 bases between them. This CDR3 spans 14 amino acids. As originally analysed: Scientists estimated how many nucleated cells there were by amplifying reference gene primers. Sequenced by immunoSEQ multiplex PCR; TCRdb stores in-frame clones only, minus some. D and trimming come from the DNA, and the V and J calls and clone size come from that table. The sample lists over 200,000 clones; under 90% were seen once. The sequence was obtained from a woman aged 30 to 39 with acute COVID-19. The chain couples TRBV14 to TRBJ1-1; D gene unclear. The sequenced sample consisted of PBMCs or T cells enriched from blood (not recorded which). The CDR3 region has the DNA TGTGCCAGCAGCCAGGCACTACAGAACACTGAAGCTTTCTTT. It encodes CASSQALQNTEAFF.